This T cell receptor (beta chain) appears in the sequencing data of a study of blood T cells in healthy people across ages. Alongside a J-beta primer mix, a sample-barcoded 5' primer served in a second PCR lasting about 7 to 11 cycles. TCRdb fed the 5' RACE reads into MiXCR, producing one record per CDR3 protein. The table lists over 550,000 distinct CDR3 sequences, 25% to 30% of them singletons, with approximately 14% in the top ten. This clonotype was recorded a few times. Per germline, CDR1 MGHDK and CDR2 SYGVNS. V was shortened by 4 bases and J by 0 bases, with 9 bases between the two germline ends. The CDR3 has 15 amino acids.

The chain employs TRBV25-1 and TRBJ1-4; weak D call: TRBD1 (5 bases). This TCR came from an elderly woman in good health. Sequencing was carried out using blood. The CDR3 spells CASSGGISTNEKLFF. The DNA for the CDR3 is TGTGCCAGCAGTGGGGGGATTTCAACTAATGAAAAACTGTTTTTT.